The rows below give T cell receptor beta chains drawn from one sample of a study of blood T cell repertoires in COVID-19. Sequencing used immunoSEQ multiplex PCR; TCRdb keeps in-frame clones, though not all of them. The sample lists approximately 190,000 clones, 70% to 90% occurring once. Sample: peripheral blood. Every receptor here comes from a man aged 55 to 70 with active or convalescent COVID-19. CDR3s include the opening cysteine and the closing phenylalanine or tryptophan. A D gene is named only where the DNA matches it firmly. Only some rows state a clone size, as once, few, many or a class for expanded clones.

j_call | d_call | clone_size | v_call | cdr3_aa | cdr3_nt
TRBJ1-5 | TRBD1 | . | TRBV19 | CATNRGRQPQHF | TGTGCCACTAACAGGGGGAGACAGCCCCAGCATTTT
TRBJ1-1 | TRBD1 | . | TRBV20-1 | CSASDARDRDSPQAFF | TGCAGTGCTAGTGACGCCCGCGACAGGGACTCACCCCAAGCTTTCTTT
TRBJ1-5 | TRBD1 | once | TRBV23-1 | CASSHRGRGNQPQHF | TGCGCCAGCAGTCACAGGGGGCGGGGGAATCAGCCCCAGCATTTT
TRBJ1-2 | . | . | TRBV19 | CASSIVPQGSYGYTF | TGTGCCAGTAGTATAGTTCCCCAGGGAAGCTATGGCTACACCTTC
TRBJ1-1 | . | . | TRBV20-1 | CSARSGTEAFF | TGCAGTGCTAGATCCGGGACAGAAGCTTTCTTT
TRBJ2-5 | . | . | TRBV2 | CASRGGAAMETQYF | TGTGCCAGCAGGGGGGGGGCGGCTATGGAGACCCAGTACTTC
TRBJ2-3 | TRBD2 | . | TRBV10-1 | CASSDLKVAGGPDTQYF | TGCGCCAGCAGTGACCTTAAGGTAGCGGGGGGGCCGGATACGCAGTATTTT
TRBJ1-2 | . | . | TRBV5-5 | CASSFLQGIDGYTF | TGTGCCAGCAGCTTTTTACAGGGTATAGACGGCTACACCTTC
TRBJ2-2 | . | few | TRBV5-1 | CASSPRAGTGELFF | TGCGCCAGCAGCCCTAGGGCGGGGACCGGGGAGCTGTTTTTT
TRBJ2-1 | TRBD1 | . | TRBV6-1 | CASSEDHRGRYNEQFF | TGTGCCAGCAGTGAAGACCACAGGGGTCGTTACAATGAGCAGTTCTTC
TRBJ2-6 | . | . | TRBV7-9 | CASSAHRAGANVLTF | TGTGCCAGCAGCGCCCACAGGGCTGGGGCCAACGTCCTGACTTTC
TRBJ2-2 | TRBD2 | . | TRBV6-4 | CASSATLSSGAGTGELFF | TGTGCCAGCAGTGCCACACTCTCTAGCGGGGCTGGCACCGGGGAGCTGTTTTTT
TRBJ1-1 | . | . | TRBV14 | CASSQRVRGVTEAFF | TGTGCCAGCAGCCAGCGGGTCCGGGGGGTCACTGAAGCTTTCTTT
TRBJ2-7 | . | . | TRBV5-6 | CASSSQQGIYEQYF | TGTGCCAGCAGCTCCCAACAGGGTATCTACGAGCAGTACTTC
TRBJ2-5 | . | . | TRBV5-1 | CASSFSGEETQYF | TGCGCCAGCAGCTTTTCAGGGGAGGAGACCCAGTACTTC
TRBJ2-1 | TRBD1 | . | TRBV3-1/TRBV3-2 | CASSTTGTAYNEQFF | TGTGCCAGCAGCACGACCGGGACAGCTTACAATGAGCAGTTCTTC
TRBJ1-2 | TRBD1 | . | TRBV19 | CASSIAGTGVTYGYTF | TGTGCCAGTAGTATAGCCGGGACAGGGGTGACCTATGGCTACACCTTC
TRBJ2-2 | . | . | TRBV5-1 | CASVRDTFAGELFF | TGCGCCAGCGTCCGGGACACCTTCGCGGGGGAGCTGTTTTTT
TRBJ1-5 | . | . | TRBV6-6 | CASSYRGETSNQPQHF | TGTGCCAGCAGTTACCGGGGGGAAACCAGCAATCAGCCCCAGCATTTT
TRBJ2-3 | TRBD2 | . | TRBV4-1 | CASSQDKGTSDTQYF | TGCGCCAGCAGCCAAGATAAGGGGACTAGCGATACGCAGTATTTT
TRBJ2-1 | . | few | TRBV6-5 | CASSYRTGRGNEQFF | TGTGCCAGCAGTTACCGGACAGGGAGGGGCAATGAGCAGTTCTTC
TRBJ1-1 | . | . | TRBV27 | CASSLSRSGTEAFF | TGTGCCAGCAGTTTATCGAGATCGGGGACTGAAGCTTTCTTT
TRBJ2-2 | . | . | TRBV7-3 | CASSLYTGELFF | TGTGCCAGCAGCCTATACACCGGGGAGCTGTTTTTT
TRBJ1-5 | TRBD1 | . | TRBV29-1 | CSVGTENQPQHF | TGCAGCGTAGGGACAGAAAATCAGCCCCAGCATTTT
TRBJ2-7 | TRBD2 | . | TRBV7-2 | CASSTSGGHYEQYF | TGTGCCAGCAGCACTAGCGGGGGGCACTACGAGCAGTACTTC
TRBJ2-4 | . | . | TRBV4-2 | CASSQDPGGSDLAKNIQYF | TGTGCCAGCAGCCAAGACCCTGGCGGTTCAGATTTAGCCAAAAACATTCAGTACTTC
TRBJ1-1 | . | . | TRBV14 | CASSQVMNTEAFF | TGTGCCAGCAGCCAAGTAATGAACACTGAAGCTTTCTTT
TRBJ2-5 | . | . | TRBV19 | CASSPDRGSGETQYF | TGTGCCAGTAGTCCCGATAGGGGATCAGGGGAGACCCAGTACTTC
TRBJ2-1 | . | . | TRBV4-1 | CASSHIAPRNIAYNEQFF | TGCGCCAGCAGCCATATTGCACCCAGGAATATTGCCTACAATGAGCAGTTCTTC
TRBJ2-1 | . | . | TRBV7-3 | CASSLTDSPYNEQFF | TGTGCCAGCAGCTTAACAGACAGTCCCTACAATGAGCAGTTCTTC
TRBJ2-5 | . | . | TRBV6-5 | CASSYSLSGQETQYF | TGTGCCAGCAGTTACTCCCTCAGCGGGCAAGAGACCCAGTACTTC
TRBJ2-1 | . | . | TRBV11-2 | CASKLDRYNEQFF | TGTGCCAGCAAGCTCGACAGATACAATGAGCAGTTCTTC
TRBJ2-5 | TRBD2 | . | TRBV6-5 | CASRTSGGVETQYF | TGTGCCAGCAGGACTAGCGGGGGGGTGGAGACCCAGTACTTC
TRBJ2-7 | TRBD2 | . | TRBV27 | CASSYAGVGEQYF | TGTGCCAGCAGTTACGCGGGGGTAGGCGAGCAGTACTTC
TRBJ1-4 | TRBD1 | . | TRBV5-1 | CASSLVGTGEEKLFF | TGCGCCAGCAGCTTGGTTGGGACAGGGGAAGAAAAACTGTTTTTT
TRBJ2-7 | . | . | TRBV14 | CASSQHYRDHEQYF | TGTGCCAGCAGCCAACATTACAGGGACCACGAGCAGTACTTC
TRBJ1-1 | . | once | TRBV7-9 | CASTSLVGRRGMNTEAFF | TGTGCCAGCACATCACTCGTCGGGCGGAGGGGCATGAACACTGAAGCTTTCTTT
TRBJ1-1 | TRBD1 | . | TRBV4-1 | CASRATGDTEAFF | TGCGCCAGCAGGGCGACAGGGGACACTGAAGCTTTCTTT
TRBJ2-1 | TRBD1 | once | TRBV4-1 | CASSQDWGTGRHEQFF | TGCGCCAGCAGCCAAGATTGGGGGACAGGGAGGCATGAGCAGTTCTTC
TRBJ2-1 | . | once | TRBV7-2 | CASSPEVMRNEQFF | TGTGCCAGCAGCCCGGAGGTTATGAGGAATGAGCAGTTCTTC
TRBJ1-6 | . | once | TRBV5-1 | CASSLGGDNSPLHF | TGCGCCAGCAGCTTGGGCGGGGATAATTCACCCCTCCACTTT
TRBJ1-2 | . | . | TRBV24-1 | CATIGVPDRNYGYTF | TGTGCCACCATCGGAGTCCCAGACAGGAACTATGGCTACACCTTC
TRBJ1-2 | TRBD1 | . | TRBV9 | CASSPLLPLQGDYGYTF | TGTGCCAGCAGCCCACTATTACCCTTACAGGGGGACTATGGCTACACCTTC
TRBJ1-2 | . | . | TRBV5-6 | CASSFSQAPKFYGYTF | TGTGCCAGCAGCTTTTCTCAGGCTCCAAAGTTTTATGGCTACACCTTC
TRBJ1-2 | . | . | TRBV29-1 | CSAVVGLGGYTF | TGCAGCGCTGTGGTGGGCCTTGGAGGCTACACCTTC
TRBJ1-1 | . | once | TRBV6-6 | CASRATGKGNTEAFF | TGTGCCAGCAGGGCTACAGGGAAGGGAAACACTGAAGCTTTCTTT
TRBJ1-1 | . | . | TRBV4-1 | CASSQESQRVNTEAFF | TGCGCCAGCAGCCAAGAGTCGCAGCGGGTGAACACTGAAGCTTTCTTT
TRBJ1-3 | TRBD1 | . | TRBV7-9 | CASSRGQATSGNTIYF | TGTGCCAGCAGTCGAGGACAGGCGACCTCTGGAAACACCATATATTTT
TRBJ1-1 | . | . | TRBV5-1 | CASSFKGSNTEAFF | TGCGCCAGCAGCTTCAAGGGGTCGAACACTGAAGCTTTCTTT
TRBJ2-2 | . | once | TRBV11-3 | CASSLWRGSPGELFF | TGTGCCAGCAGCTTATGGAGGGGCTCGCCCGGGGAGCTGTTTTTT
TRBJ2-2 | . | once | TRBV6-5 | CASSSGTLVGAGELFF | TGTGCCAGCAGTTCCGGGACTCTGGTCGGTGCCGGGGAGCTGTTTTTT
TRBJ2-5 | TRBD1 | few | TRBV2 | CASGDRVSETQYF | TGTGCCAGCGGGGACAGGGTGTCAGAGACCCAGTACTTC